This TCR beta chain is from a study of spatial heterogeneity in lung cancer (dated by TCRdb to 2018 to 2020). In the study overall: Beta-chain transcripts were consistently detected in greater numbers than alpha-chain transcripts, which likely reflected higher beta-chain transcript abundance. Nonsynonymous mutation counts, determined by whole-exome sequencing of tumor tissue, were related to TCR repertoire features. At surgery, hundreds of tumor regions, approximately 64 matched nontumor lung samples and 45 to 60 PBMC samples were TCR-sequenced for both alpha and beta chains. In the raw uncorrected reads, each unique combination of TCR and UMI appeared on average more than ten times. In non-small cell lung cancer, the study quantitatively compared TCR alpha and beta repertoires across several tumor regions, matched nontumor lung, and blood. Broad study findings and their caveats: Confirming at a functional level the hypothesis that regional TCRs recognize regional mutations was considered to require additional single-cell paired TCR alpha and beta sequencing.

This sample's time point label indicates: sample taken at primary tumor resection. For TCR sequencing, whole RNA was extracted from tumor and nontumor lung tissue, or from cryopreserved PBMC samples, and no cell sorting was done. Donors were 72 patients with early-stage, untreated non-small cell lung cancer from the lung TRACERx cohort. A patient was chosen for TCR sequencing only when enough RNA was available from at least two tumor regions. Library prep was done by 5' RACE. The sequencer listed for this sample is NextSeq 500. The TCR library protocol attached a unique molecular identifier to each TCR cDNA molecule to allow correction of PCR and sequencing errors. For the original study's pipeline: Decombinator tools were used for TCR identification, UMI-based error correction and CDR3 extraction. Expanded TCRs were defined as those above a frequency of 2 per 1,000, corresponding to the top 1% of the tumor frequency distribution. Renyi diversity was calculated using the R vegan package after each repertoire was subsampled 100 times to 5,000 TCRs. CDR3 similarity networks were constructed using string-kernel similarity of amino acid triplets, with links drawn between CDR3s whose pairwise similarity was above 0.82. TCRdb trimmed public reads at Q25 via fastp, called clones via MiXCR and kept in-frame beta chains. Merged by CDR3 protein, the rows form single entries marked with the most common genes and DNA. The V and J calls here are based on TCRdb, not the publication. The sample records more than 10,000 distinct CDR3 sequences, 5.2% of which are singletons. The ten largest clones capture 35% to 40% of the sample.

This clonotype was picked up many times. Its antigen is unknown. Base qualities are not at hand, and no much larger clone is one base apart. A library prepared for alpha chains yielded this beta chain as an off-target read; its size is of little meaning. The cysteine opens and the phenylalanine closes a CDR3 of 15 amino acids. The sequence is cut down to CDR3 DNA, 45 bases in frame from base 1. Trimming removed 6 bases from V and 6 bases from J; the gene matches leave 9 bases unexplained. Material: lung tumor tissue, obtained at surgery. The receptor was derived from a human donor with early-stage non-small cell lung cancer. This chain is built from TRBV12-3 or TRBV12-4 and TRBJ2-1, with 9 central nucleotides matching TRBD2. The nucleotide sequence reads TGTGCCAGCAGAACGGGGACTAGCCCTCGCAATGAGCAGTTCTTC. Protein translation: CASRTGTSPRNEQFF.